Detailed here is one T cell receptor beta chain. Its binding antigen is unknown. No much larger clonotype is one base removed from it; base qualities were not supplied. Collaborating institutions collected whole blood in K2EDTA tubes following their own protocols. For TCRbeta analysis, collaborators shipped samples as frozen whole blood, isolated PBMCs, or DNA extracted from either of those sample types. The data belong to a study of blood T cell repertoires in COVID-19 (dated by TCRdb to 2018 to 2020). Notes on the research overall: Samples covering the acute and convalescent phases of COVID-19 were provided by collaborators in the United States, Italy and Spain. The prospective study material was composed of cDNA or gDNA derived from T cells, B-cell-depleted T cells, or PBMCs. The dataset comprised deeply sampled blood TCRbeta repertoires from subjects exposed to, actively infected with, or recovered from COVID-19. The repertoires were released in a freely available public database intended as a resource for research on the immune response to SARS-CoV-2. Samples were obtained from the ongoing ImmuneRACE study (first 160 participants) and from about 1,300 subjects provided by 6 global collaborators. The sample metadata nearly always contained a de-identified subject ID, COVID-19 status, age in years and sex. HLA class I and class II types, where available, came from metadata supplied by the sample provider rather than from assay-based typing. The research as a whole found: Clinical and demographic metadata were provided uncurated, with the amount varying by source and participant.

Deletion took 2 bases off V and 4 bases off J, with a span of 9 bases between the germline ends. From cysteine to phenylalanine, the CDR3 is 13 amino acids long. Only CDR3 DNA is held: 39 bases, read in frame from base 1. The germline V gene yields KGHSH for CDR1 and LQKENI for CDR2. TCRbeta CDR3 regions were amplified from genomic DNA by means of the immunoSEQ Assay, a bias-controlled multiplex PCR. Processing in the source paper ran as follows. The number of nucleated cells in each sample was estimated from the amplification of reference gene primers within the assay. To quantify the absolute abundance of each unique TCRbeta CDR3 rearrangement, sequence reads were collapsed and filtered. For each sample, productive Simpson clonality was calculated by taking the square root of Simpson's diversity index across productive rearrangements. TCRdb holds this immuneACCESS table with in-frame rearrangements only. Some clones are missing; in checked studies, unresolved V genes explain under half, and the rest has no known cause. V, J and clone size are those of that table, while D and trimming were read from the DNA. This sample gives around 140,000 clones in total; more than 75% of them show up just once. Jointly, the top ten make up 2.5% of the sample.

The receptor was isolated from a man aged 50 to 60 with active COVID-19. Sequenced material: peripheral blood. The rearrangement combines TRBV18 with TRBJ2-7; no confident D gene assignment can be made. The bases are TGTGCCAGCTCACCATCTGGAGCTTACGAGCAGTACTTC. Protein translation: CASSPSGAYEQYF.